These 21 T cell receptor beta chains were sequenced from one sample in a study of cytomegalovirus exposure and HLA in healthy donors. The PCR contained 60 Vbeta and 13 Jbeta primers. Using immunoSEQ multiplex PCR, the repertoire was profiled, and TCRdb retains in-frame clones only, with some absent. This table has about 160,000 clones, 80% to 90% appearing once. Sequenced: PBMCs. These receptors were collected from a man in his fifties in good health and CMV-seropositive.

This clone was seen only once. The rearrangement joins TRBV7-2 to TRBJ2-1; the match to TRBD2 covers 12 bases. With 3 bases clipped from V and 4 bases from J, the junction kept 1 base outside the gene matches. Germline CDR1 and CDR2: SGHTA and FQGNSA. This CDR3 is 15 amino acids long. The CDR3 DNA sequence: TGTGCCAGCAGCTTTACTAGCGGGGGGTACAATGAGCAGTTCTTC. It is translated as CASSFTSGGYNEQFF.

This rearrangement joins TRBV5-1 to TRBJ1-2, with 10 bases identical to TRBD1. The CDR3 is made up of 14 amino acids. Germline lookup yields CDR1 SGHRS and CDR2 YFSETQ. The V and J ends lost 0 bases and 7 bases, in that order; junction bases with no gene match: 3. CDR3 sequence reads: CASSLGDRGAGYTF. DNA of the CDR3: TGCGCCAGCAGCTTGGGGGACAGGGGAGCTGGCTACACCTTC.

The V call is TRBV30, the J call TRBJ2-1; D is possibly TRBD2 (6 bases). From germline, CDR1 is GTSNPN and CDR2 SVGIG (reference sequence). The ends were cut back, 0 bases at V and 7 bases at J, with 10 bases in the middle. This CDR3 is built from 13 residues. DNA for the CDR3: TGTGCCTGGAGTGTCAGCGGGCGGAATGAGCAGTTCTTC. Translation gives CAWSVSGRNEQFF.

This chain connects TRBV9 to TRBJ2-1; 8 bases fit TRBD1. The CDR3 is 16 residues long. V lost 2 bases to trimming and J lost 5 bases; unmatched junction nucleotides: 9. In germline, CDR1 is SGDLS, CDR2 YYNGEE. The CDR3 DNA is TGTGCCAGCAGCGTCACAGGGGGACTGGGTAACAATGAGCAGTTCTTC. It is translated as CASSVTGGLGNNEQFF. The whole variable domain, remainder taken from reference TRBV9 and TRBJ2-1, is DSGVTQTPKHLITATGQRVTLRCSPRSGDLSVYWYQQSLDQGLQFLIQYYNGEERAKGNILERFSAQQFPDLHSELNLSSLELGDSALYFCASSVTGGLGNNEQFFGPGTRLTVL.

The chain links TRBV19 to TRBJ1-5; the D gene is possibly TRBD1 (6 bases). CDR3 length: 13 amino acids. The ends were cut back, 5 bases at V and 8 bases at J, with 13 bases in the middle. Germline CDR1 reads LNHDA; CDR2 reads SQIVND (reference sequence). The CDR3 reads CASSALGGEPQHF. The CDR3 DNA reads TGTGCCAGTAGTGCGCTAGGGGGAGAGCCCCAGCATTTT.

The gene calls are TRBV5-6 and TRBJ2-2, with unresolved D. V was trimmed by 2 bases and J by 0 bases, leaving 5 bases between them. Germline V CDR1 and CDR2: SGHDT, YYEEEE. This CDR3 has 14 residues. The CDR3 bases are TGTGCCAGCAGCTTACCTACGAACACCGGGGAGCTGTTTTTT. Residues: CASSLPTNTGELFF.

This clone was seen once. The chain has TRBV11-3 and TRBJ1-4; TRBD1 is a possible D gene (5 bases). Germline V gene data show CDR1 as SGHNT and CDR2 as YENEEA. V was pared by 6 bases and J by 3 bases, with 17 bases between. The CDR3 is 16 amino acids. The CDR3 is CASRRPHWGANEKLFF. As DNA, the CDR3 is TGTGCCAGCAGGAGGCCCCACTGGGGGGCTAATGAAAAACTGTTTTTT.

The chain recombines TRBV7-8 with TRBJ2-7; TRBD2 might be the D (6 bases). Trimming cost V 1 base and J 0 bases, with 13 bases left between them. There are 16 residues in the CDR3. The germline V gene has CDR1 SGHVS and CDR2 FQNEAQ. As DNA, the CDR3 is TGTGCCAGCAGCTTAGGGGGACTGACGAGCTCCTACGAGCAGTACTTC. Protein product: CASSLGGLTSSYEQYF.

In the case of this clone: Germline and junction disagree at one end, which may indicate a read error. This chain connects TRBV6-1 to TRBJ2-5; TRBD1 might be the D (6 bases). The germline CDR1 and CDR2 sequences are MNHNS and SASEGT. The CDR3 spans 14 residues. The CDR3 DNA reads TGTGCCAGCGGGGAACAGGGAATGGAAGAGATCCAGTACTTC. Its protein product is CASGEQGMEEIQYF.

The chain is built from TRBV4-1 and TRBJ1-5, with D perhaps matching TRBD1 (5 bases). Looked up from germline, CDR1 is MGHRA and CDR2 is YSYEKL. The CDR3 covers 15 residues. V lost 1 base, J lost 6 bases, and 13 bases lay in between. CDR3 nucleotide sequence: TGCGCCAGCAGCCAAGTCCCAGGGTCCAGTCAGCCCCAGCATTTT. Translated, it gives CASSQVPGSSQPQHF.

This clone has a handful of counts. The rearrangement joins TRBV11-2 to TRBJ2-2; 7 bases fit TRBD1. This CDR3 is 16 amino acids long. V was pared by 6 bases and J by 4 bases, with 11 bases of the junction left unmatched. Germline loops: CDR1 SGHAT, CDR2 FQNNGV. This chain's CDR3 is CASSRRTGGFTGELFF. As DNA, the CDR3 is TGTGCCAGCAGTCGTCGGACAGGAGGATTCACCGGGGAGCTGTTTTTT.

The sample holds a few counts of this clone. The rearrangement uses TRBV5-1 and TRBJ1-1; possible D gene TRBD1, 5 bases. The CDR3 extends over 13 amino acids. V was trimmed by 5 bases and J by 3 bases, leaving 11 bases between them. The germline gives CDR1 SGHRS, CDR2 YFSETQ. CDR3 nucleotide sequence: TGCGCCAGCAGTCAGGGAAGTGACACTGAAGCTTTCTTT. Translation: CASSQGSDTEAFF. The full variable domain, in which reference TRBV5-1 and TRBJ1-1 provide the parts outside the CDR3, is KAGVTQTPRYLIKTRGQQVTLSCSPISGHRSVSWYQQTPGQGLQFLFEYFSETQRNKGNFPGRFSGRQFSNSRSEMNVSTLELGDSALYLCASSQGSDTEAFFGQGTRLTVV.

The CDR3 loop reads CASSLQTDYGYTF. DNA for the CDR3: TGTGCCAGCAGTTTACAGACGGACTATGGCTACACCTTC. The gene calls are TRBV25-1 and TRBJ1-2, with D unresolved. CDR1 is MGHDK and CDR2 is SYGVNS in the germline V gene. This CDR3 is built from 13 residues. V lost 5 bases, J lost 3 bases, and 10 bases lay in between.

J is TRBJ2-3 and V is TRBV27; no definite D call. CDR1 and CDR2 from the germline V gene are MNHEY and SMNVEV (reference sequence). Trimming stripped 0 bases from V and 0 bases from J, with 10 bases between. The CDR3 runs to 16 residues. The CDR3 sequence is CASSLSRLASTDTQYF. CDR3 DNA: TGTGCCAGCAGTTTATCGCGTCTTGCTAGCACAGATACGCAGTATTTT.

This rearrangement joins TRBV13 to TRBJ1-1, with TRBD1 matching 10 bases. V shed 5 bases and J 7 bases; nucleotides not matched to a gene: 7. CDR1 PRHDT and CDR2 FYEKMQ come from the germline V gene (reference sequence). The CDR3 runs to 14 residues. This CDR3 reads CASSRGQGKFEAFF. CDR3 nucleotides: TGTGCCAGCAGCCGGGGACAGGGGAAATTTGAAGCTTTCTTT.

This clone is a singleton in its sample. The CDR3 DNA reads TGCGCCAGCAGCCTAGACCCGGGACTAGCGGGAGGGCCAAGGAACAATGAGCAGTTCTTC. Protein sequence: CASSLDPGLAGGPRNNEQFF. This chain joins TRBV5-1 and TRBJ2-1, with 16 bases fitting TRBD2. The CDR3 extends over 20 amino acids. V shed 4 bases, J shed 5 bases, and the junction held 15 bases outside the gene matches. The germline V gene encodes CDR1 SGHRS and CDR2 YFSETQ.

The CDR3 DNA sequence: TGTGCCAGCAGCTTATCAGTAGACAGGGGGAACTACGAGCAGTACTTC. Its translation: CASSLSVDRGNYEQYF. This chain links TRBV7-2 with TRBJ2-7, with 9 bases that match TRBD1. CDR1 is SGHTA and CDR2 is FQGNSA in the germline V gene. This CDR3 has 16 residues. Trimming removed 2 bases from V and 3 bases from J; junction bases left unmatched: 8.

This clone has more than one count but fewer than ten. The rearrangement uses TRBV7-9 and TRBJ2-5, with 7 positions matching TRBD2. Germline CDR1 SEHNR, CDR2 FQNEAQ (reference sequence). The CDR3 spans 19 residues. Trimming removed 2 bases from V and 5 bases from J; junction bases left unmatched: 20. CDR3 loop: CASSLSSSGGFLISETQYF. CDR3 nucleotide sequence: TGTGCCAGCAGCTTATCCTCTAGCGGTGGATTCCTAATTTCGGAGACCCAGTACTTC.

The J gene is TRBJ1-1, the V gene TRBV10-3, with TRBD1 identical over 7 bases. Germline CDR1 and CDR2: ENHRY and SYGVKD. V dropped 4 bases and J dropped 1; count of bases not matched to a gene: 0. The CDR3 is 13 residues long. The chain's CDR3 is CAISAGGNTEAFF. DNA of the CDR3: TGTGCCATCAGTGCAGGGGGGAACACTGAAGCTTTCTTT.

The chain uses TRBV5-6 and TRBJ2-5; perhaps TRBD2 as D (6 bases). In germline, CDR1 is SGHDT, CDR2 YYEEEE. Trimming shortened V by 6 bases and J by 1 base, and 16 bases separated the two germline ends. The CDR3 sequence is 15 residues long. CDR3 protein: CASNRLAGPQETQYF. The CDR3, as DNA: TGTGCCAGCAACCGTCTGGCGGGACCCCAAGAGACCCAGTACTTC.

The rearrangement links TRBV18 to TRBJ2-1; possible D gene TRBD1, 7 bases. CDR1 is KGHSH and CDR2 is LQKENI in the germline V gene. The length of the CDR3 is 16 residues. The V end lost 0 bases, the J end lost 5 bases, and 14 bases lay between the germline ends. This CDR3 reads CASSPPRDSINNEQFF. As DNA, the CDR3 is TGTGCCAGCTCACCACCGCGGGACAGCATAAACAATGAGCAGTTCTTC.